The 19 T cell receptor beta chains given below trace back to one sample, sequenced in a study of T cells in Graves' hyperthyroidism and ophthalmopathy. The investigators amplified TCR beta CDR3 regions from RNA transcripts. Using the HTBI primer set, a first-round RT-PCR was run on the TCR CDR3. TCRdb independently ran MiXCR on the multiplex PCR reads; one entry per CDR3 protein. Here the sample spans roughly 250,000 distinct CDR3 sequences, about 17% being singletons. The sequenced sample was blood. Receptors were obtained from a woman under 30 with Graves' ophthalmopathy.

This clonotype has a count of ten or more. CDR3 residues: CASSLVSGLQITDTQYF. CDR3 DNA: TGTGCCAGCAGTTTAGTATCGGGACTACAAATCACAGATACGCAGTATTTT. V gene TRBV28 combines with J gene TRBJ2-3, with 7 bases lining up with TRBD2. This CDR3 spans 17 amino acids. Germline V CDR1 and CDR2: MDHEN, SYDVKM. V lost 2 bases and J lost 2; bases outside the gene matches: 10.

V and J are TRBV29-1 and TRBJ2-5; 13 bases are shared with TRBD2. The CDR3 covers 17 residues. V was pared by 6 bases and J by 0 bases, with 10 bases of the junction left unmatched. Germline loops: CDR1 SQVTM, CDR2 ANQGSEA. The CDR3 loop reads CSVSYPGTSGDQETQYF. As DNA, the CDR3 is TGCAGCGTCTCCTACCCCGGGACTAGCGGGGACCAAGAGACCCAGTACTTC.

This clonotype has more than one count but fewer than ten. This could be a read error, since a much larger clone is one nucleotide away. The CDR3 protein is CASSAPGLAADTQYF. Written as DNA, the CDR3 is TGTGCCAGCAGCGCCCCGGGACTAGCGGCAGATACGCAGTATTTT. The rearrangement uses TRBV9 and TRBJ2-3, with 11 nucleotides matching TRBD2. V gave up 3 bases and J gave up 4 bases; unmatched junction bases: 4. Looked up from germline, CDR1 is SGDLS and CDR2 is YYNGEE. CDR3 length equals 15 residues.

This chain links TRBV11-2 with TRBJ2-1; 7 nucleotides agree with TRBD1. With 1 base clipped from V and 6 bases from J, the junction kept 27 bases outside the gene matches. CDR1 and CDR2 (germline): SGHAT, FQNNGV. CDR3 length: 22 amino acids. The CDR3 DNA sequence: TGTGCCAGCAGCTTAGTGGGCACCGTTGAGGGGGCGCAGGGGTTTTGGGTCAATGAGCAGTTCTTC. Translating gives CASSLVGTVEGAQGFWVNEQFF.

With respect to this clonotype: One end of the junction is discordant with germline, which a read error may explain. The rearrangement joins TRBV18 to TRBJ2-2; D is perhaps TRBD1 or TRBD2 (5 bases each). This CDR3 is built from 18 residues. Germline-derived CDR1 and CDR2 are KGHSH and LQKENI. This CDR3 reads CASSPPASGPLNAGELLF. The CDR3 DNA sequence: TGTGCCAGCTCACCACCAGCTTCGGGACCCTTAAACGCCGGGGAGCTGCTTTTT.

In its sample, this clonotype was seen many times. The V call is TRBV27, the J call TRBJ2-3, with 12 bases lining up with TRBD2. From germline, CDR1 is MNHEY and CDR2 SMNVEV (reference sequence). The junction had 6 bases not matched to a gene; V was cut back by 2 bases and J by 6 bases. The CDR3 totals 16 residues. The CDR3, as DNA: TGTGCCAGCAGTTTAACGCTAGCGGGAGGGCGGGATACGCAGTATTTT. Translation gives CASSLTLAGGRDTQYF.

This clonotype was counted only a few times. The chain joins TRBV5-1 to TRBJ2-7, with D uncertain. CDR1 and CDR2 from the germline V gene are SGHRS and YFSETQ. V was cut by 0 bases and J by 4 bases, with 11 bases left in between. The CDR3 extends over 14 amino acids. CDR3 in DNA: TGCGCCAGCAGCTTGGAAGGCACTGAGTACGAGCAGTACTTC. Its protein product is CASSLEGTEYEQYF.

This clonotype was recorded at least ten times. The V and J genes are TRBV20-1 and TRBJ2-5; D is possibly TRBD2 (5 bases). CDR3 length equals 14 residues. V was cut by 5 bases and J by 2 bases, with 15 bases left in between. The germline V gene encodes CDR1 DFQATT and CDR2 SNEGSKA (reference sequence). DNA of the CDR3: TGCAGTGCTGAAATACTTCCGGGGCAAGAGACCCAGTACTTC. It encodes CSAEILPGQETQYF.

This clonotype has ten or more counts. The genes are TRBV2 and TRBJ2-7; 14 bases agree with TRBD2. The CDR3 contains 19 residues. V trimming: 2 bases; J trimming: 3 bases; junction bases outside the gene matches: 12. The germline gives CDR1 SNHLY, CDR2 FYNNEI. CDR3 in amino acids: CASSEFAGTSGGVYYEQYF. The CDR3 DNA is TGTGCCAGCAGTGAATTTGCAGGGACTAGCGGGGGAGTATACTACGAGCAGTACTTC.

In its sample, this clonotype was seen many times. The chain couples TRBV7-9 to TRBJ2-1; 11 bases align to TRBD1. Germline V CDR1 and CDR2: SEHNR, FQNEAQ (reference sequence). The length of the CDR3 is 16 residues. With 5 bases clipped from V and 5 bases from J, the junction kept 8 bases outside the gene matches. The CDR3 region has the DNA TGTGCCAGCAGCAATAGATTGGACAGGGGGCACAATGAGCAGTTCTTC. Protein sequence: CASSNRLDRGHNEQFF.

The V gene is TRBV9, the J gene TRBJ1-2, with no clear D. V was trimmed by 3 bases and J by 7 bases, leaving 10 bases between them. The CDR3 has 12 residues. Germline values: CDR1 SGDLS, CDR2 YYNGEE. CDR3 bases: TGTGCCAGCAGCGATGGAGGCGCTGGCTACACCTTC. Encoded protein: CASSDGGAGYTF.

The chain links TRBV10-3 to TRBJ2-7; TRBD1 or TRBD2 may be the D gene (5 bases each). Trimming left V 4 bases short and J 3 bases short, with 13 bases between. The CDR3 is made up of 14 amino acids. The germline CDR1 and CDR2 sequences are ENHRY and SYGVKD. The CDR3 loop is CAISGAGAYYEQYF. CDR3 sequence (DNA): TGTGCCATCAGTGGGGCCGGGGCCTACTACGAGCAGTACTTC.

This clonotype was recorded many times. The V gene is TRBV6-1, the J gene TRBJ2-4, with TRBD2 matching over 7 bases. Trimming at V came to 10 bases and at J to 4 bases, leaving 10 bases not matched to a gene. The CDR3 extends over 14 amino acids. The germline gives CDR1 MNHNS, CDR2 SASEGT. The CDR3 loop is CATRPGGSKNIQYF. Here the CDR3 DNA reads TGTGCCACCCGACCCGGGGGGTCTAAAAACATTCAGTACTTC.

The chain combines TRBV6-4 with TRBJ1-2; 10 bases align to TRBD1. J lost 7 bases, V lost 5 bases, and 7 bases had no gene match. CDR1 MRHNA and CDR2 SNTAGT come from the germline V gene. The CDR3 sequence is 14 residues long. The CDR3 loop is CASSTRDRGPGYTF. In DNA form, the CDR3 reads TGTGCCAGCAGTACCCGGGACAGGGGACCTGGCTACACCTTC.

This clonotype has ten or more counts. V is TRBV9 and J is TRBJ1-2; perhaps TRBD1 as D (6 bases). The germline gives CDR1 SGDLS, CDR2 YYNGEE. The CDR3 is made up of 15 amino acids. Trimming shortened V by 5 bases and J by 3 bases, and 17 bases separated the two germline ends. The CDR3 protein is CASSPTLQGHYGYTF. CDR3 in DNA: TGTGCCAGCAGTCCTACCCTACAGGGCCACTATGGCTACACCTTC. Supplemented by reference TRBV9 and TRBJ1-2, the full variable domain reads DSGVTQTPKHLITATGQRVTLRCSPRSGDLSVYWYQQSLDQGLQFLIQYYNGEERAKGNILERFSAQQFPDLHSELNLSSLELGDSALYFCASSPTLQGHYGYTFGSGTRLTVV.

There are many counts of this clonotype. This rearrangement joins TRBV14 to TRBJ2-1, with 7 bases aligning to TRBD2. There are 19 residues in the CDR3. CDR1 is SGHDN and CDR2 is FVKESK in the germline V gene. Trimming took 0 bases from V and 0 from J; bases not matched to a gene: 11. The CDR3 bases are TGTGCCAGCAGCCAAGATTATGGGGTCGCGGGGGTCTCCTACAATGAGCAGTTCTTC. It yields the protein CASSQDYGVAGVSYNEQFF. The variable domain in full, with the rest retrieved from reference TRBV14 and TRBJ2-1, is EAGVTQFPSHSVIEKGQTVTLRCDPISGHDNLYWYRRVMGKEIKFLLHFVKESKQDESGMPNNRFLAERTGGTYSTLKVQPAELEDSGVYFCASSQDYGVAGVSYNEQFFGPGTRLTVL.

This clonotype was counted many times. V gene TRBV6-5 combines with J gene TRBJ1-1; no definite D call. CDR3 length: 15 amino acids. Trimming pared 0 bases from V and 1 base from J, leaving 9 bases between. Germline CDR1 and CDR2: MNHEY and SVGAGI. The DNA of the CDR3 is TGTGCCAGCAGTTACTCTCAGGAGAGGAACACTGAAGCTTTCTTT. Translating it yields CASSYSQERNTEAFF.

This clonotype was observed at least ten times. The V gene is TRBV7-9, the J gene TRBJ1-6; 9 nucleotides agree with TRBD1. The CDR3 sequence is 15 residues long. Germline CDR1 is SEHNR and CDR2 is FQNEAQ (reference sequence). After removal of 5 bases from V and 4 bases from J, the junction contained 3 bases not matched to a gene. CDR3 loop: CASSRDRVYNSPLHF. The CDR3 DNA follows: TGTGCCAGCAGCCGGGACAGGGTTTATAATTCACCCCTCCACTTT.

In its sample, this clonotype was seen many times. V and J are TRBV29-1 and TRBJ1-1; D gene ambiguous. V was shortened by 6 bases and J by 1 base, with 12 bases between the two germline ends. The germline V gene encodes CDR1 SQVTM and CDR2 ANQGSEA. The CDR3 is 13 amino acids. CDR3 sequence: CSVRRAGNTEAFF. The CDR3 coding sequence is TGCAGCGTGCGGCGGGCAGGGAACACTGAAGCTTTCTTT.